These 31 T cell receptor beta chains share one sample of origin, sequenced in a study of cytomegalovirus exposure and HLA in healthy donors. The PCR contained 60 Vbeta and 13 Jbeta primers. Method: immunoSEQ multiplex PCR; TCRdb's copy keeps in-frame clones and lacks some. This table has tens of thousands of clones, around four fifths appearing once. The sequenced sample was PBMCs. Receptor source: a male donor in good health and CMV-seropositive.

This sequence joins TRBV9 and TRBJ2-3; tentatively, D is TRBD1 (7 bases). The V gene's germline CDR1 is SGDLS and CDR2 YYNGEE. The V end was cut by 4 bases, the J end by 4 bases, with 22 bases between. The CDR3 length is 17 residues. The DNA of the CDR3 is TGTGCCAGCAGCTCCCGAAGACAGGGAGGATCCGCAGATACGCAGTATTTT. It specifies CASSSRRQGGSADTQYF.

This clone was found once. The J gene is TRBJ2-3, the V gene TRBV2; D gene uncertain. Trimming shortened V by 8 bases and J by 2 bases, and 11 bases separated the two germline ends. Germline V lookup: CDR1 SNHLY, CDR2 FYNNEI. This CDR3 is 13 amino acids long. The CDR3 sequence: CASGVLFTDTQYF. CDR3 sequence (DNA): TGTGCCAGCGGAGTACTCTTCACAGATACGCAGTATTTT. Full variable domain (rest looked up from reference TRBV2 and TRBJ2-3): EPEVTQTPSHQVTQMGQEVILRCVPISNHLYFYWYRQILGQKVEFLVSFYNNEISEKSEIFDDQFSVERPDGSNFTLKIRSTKLEDSAMYFCASGVLFTDTQYFGPGTRLTVL.

The rearrangement links TRBV28 to TRBJ1-2; no firm D call. Per the germline V gene, CDR1 is MDHEN and CDR2 is SYDVKM. V shed 7 bases and J shed 4 bases, with 13 bases lying between them. The CDR3 loop spans 13 amino acids. CDR3 coding DNA: TGTGCCAGCAAACCCCCCTTAGTCTATGGCTACACCTTC. Its translation: CASKPPLVYGYTF.

The V call is TRBV2, the J call TRBJ2-1, with D possibly TRBD2 on 5 matching bases. The CDR3 sequence is 14 residues long. The ends were cut back, 11 bases at V and 8 bases at J, with 22 bases in the middle. Germline V gene lookup returns CDR1 SNHLY and CDR2 FYNNEI. CDR3 bases: TGTGCCGTCCTTAGGAGGACCTCCTGGGATGAGCAGTTCTTC. It encodes CAVLRRTSWDEQFF.

The chain links TRBV19 to TRBJ1-2; D ambiguous. The CDR3 extends over 12 amino acids. The V gene's germline CDR1 is LNHDA and CDR2 SQIVND (reference sequence). Trimming removed 3 bases at V and 8 bases at J, with 10 bases between. The CDR3 is CASSMGQSGYTF. CDR3 coding DNA: TGTGCCAGTAGTATGGGCCAGTCAGGCTACACCTTC.

The V call is TRBV15, the J call TRBJ2-3, with D possibly being TRBD2 (6 bases). CDR1 and CDR2 (germline): LNHNV, YYDKDF (reference sequence). This CDR3 is 14 amino acids long. Trimming shortened V by 4 bases and J by 4 bases, and 12 bases separated the two germline ends. The CDR3 loop reads CATSMRAGADTQYF. CDR3 DNA: TGTGCCACCAGCATGCGAGCGGGCGCAGATACGCAGTATTTT.

The chain uses TRBV25-1 and TRBJ2-1; 12 positions match TRBD2. In germline, CDR1 is MGHDK, CDR2 SYGVNS. The CDR3 spans 15 residues. J gave up 8 bases and V 4 bases, and 6 bases lay outside the gene matches. CDR3 in amino acids: CASSGRLAGDYEQFF. The CDR3 DNA reads as TGTGCCAGCAGTGGAAGACTAGCGGGAGACTATGAGCAGTTCTTC.

The chain is built from TRBV2 and TRBJ1-4; 7 positions match TRBD1. CDR1 and CDR2 from the germline V gene are SNHLY and FYNNEI. This CDR3 has 13 residues. Trimming took 7 bases from V and 4 from J; bases not matched to a gene: 3. The CDR3 sequence is CASKGTVNEKLFF. The CDR3, as DNA: TGTGCCAGCAAGGGGACAGTTAATGAAAAACTGTTTTTT.

In its sample, this clone was seen once. The chain carries TRBV27 and TRBJ1-2, with TRBD1 matching over 9 bases. Trimming removed 6 bases from V and 1 base from J; junction bases left unmatched: 12. In germline, CDR1 is MNHEY, CDR2 SMNVEV (reference sequence). The length of the CDR3 is 17 residues. CDR3 protein: CASSRLTGTGLNYGYTF. The CDR3 DNA follows: TGTGCCAGCAGCCGCCTTACCGGGACAGGGCTTAACTATGGCTACACCTTC.

The rearrangement joins TRBV4-2 to TRBJ1-4; 10 bases map to TRBD1. This CDR3 is 16 amino acids long. Trimming took 0 bases from V and 6 from J; bases not matched to a gene: 4. CDR1 is LGHNA and CDR2 is YNFKEQ in the germline V gene. The CDR3 region has the DNA TGTGCCAGCAGCCAAGACCCCGGGACAGGGGATGAAAAACTGTTTTTT. Protein sequence: CASSQDPGTGDEKLFF.

The chain recombines TRBV6-1 with TRBJ1-5; D remains unclear. From germline, CDR1 is MNHNS and CDR2 SASEGT. There are 15 residues in the CDR3. Deletions cut 3 bases from V and 1 base from J, with 10 bases between. CDR3 loop: CASSEMAASNQPQHF. The CDR3 nucleotides are TGTGCCAGCAGTGAGATGGCAGCGAGCAATCAGCCCCAGCATTTT.

This clone was picked up one time. This chain links TRBV2 with TRBJ2-7; no reliable D call. V lost 9 bases and J 1 base, leaving 16 bases between the germline ends. The CDR3 covers 14 residues. CDR1 is SNHLY and CDR2 is FYNNEI in the germline V gene. The DNA of the CDR3 is TGTGCCAGTGTCCTCACAGAAAATTCCTACGAGCAGTACTTC. This translates into CASVLTENSYEQYF.

The V gene is TRBV19, the J gene TRBJ1-2, with 8 nucleotides matching TRBD1. This CDR3 has 15 residues. V lost 3 bases and J lost 6; bases outside the gene matches: 9. Germline CDR1 and CDR2: LNHDA and SQIVND (reference sequence). The CDR3 region is CASSIQDRARDGYTF. Written as DNA, the CDR3 is TGTGCCAGTAGTATCCAGGACAGGGCGAGGGATGGCTACACCTTC.

The chain recombines TRBV29-1 with TRBJ2-1; 7 nucleotides line up with TRBD2. With V trimmed by 5 bases and J by 1 base, 5 bases remained unmatched. The germline V gene has CDR1 SQVTM and CDR2 ANQGSEA. CDR3 length: 14 amino acids. The DNA for the CDR3 is TGCAGCGTTTCCCCGGGAGGTTCCTACAATGAGCAGTTCTTC. Amino acid sequence: CSVSPGGSYNEQFF.

This sequence joins TRBV12-2 and TRBJ1-1. TRBV12-2 is listed as a pseudogene. CDR3 length: 16 amino acids. The CDR3 nucleotides read TGTGCAAGTCGCTTAGGAAGGAGGCGTCCGGACACTGAAGCTTTCTTT. It yields the protein CASRLGRRRPDTEAFF.

This rearrangement joins TRBV5-6 to TRBJ1-5; TRBD1 agrees at 9 bases. The CDR3 has 14 residues. Germline V gene sequence: CDR1 SGHDT, CDR2 YYEEEE. Trimming removed 4 bases from V and 6 bases from J; junction bases left unmatched: 5. The CDR3 protein is CASSLTGGSQPQHF. CDR3 nucleotide sequence: TGTGCCAGCAGCCTTACAGGGGGCTCTCAGCCCCAGCATTTT.

This clone occurred once. The J gene is TRBJ2-7, the V gene TRBV9; D is possibly TRBD1 (6 bases). CDR1 SGDLS and CDR2 YYNGEE come from the germline V gene. With 0 bases removed from V and 0 bases from J, the gap between germline ends came to 10 bases. CDR3 length: 15 residues. This CDR3 reads CASSVAPDSSYEQYF. The CDR3 region has the DNA TGTGCCAGCAGCGTAGCCCCGGACAGCTCCTACGAGCAGTACTTC. Filled out from reference TRBV9 and TRBJ2-7, the complete variable domain reads DSGVTQTPKHLITATGQRVTLRCSPRSGDLSVYWYQQSLDQGLQFLIQYYNGEERAKGNILERFSAQQFPDLHSELNLSSLELGDSALYFCASSVAPDSSYEQYFGPGTRLTVT.

The V gene is TRBV30, the J gene TRBJ2-4, with D unclear. There are 11 residues in the CDR3. V lost 1 base and J lost 8, with 6 bases in between. CDR1 and CDR2 (germline): GTSNPN, SVGIG (reference sequence). Written as DNA, the CDR3 is TGTGCCTGGAGTGATTCAGACATTCAGTACTTC. Amino acid sequence: CAWSDSDIQYF.

V usage is TRBV29-1 and J usage is TRBJ1-2, with TRBD1 matching over 9 bases. Germline loops: CDR1 SQVTM, CDR2 ANQGSEA. V lost 4 bases to trimming and J lost 7 bases; unmatched junction nucleotides: 10. This CDR3 has 14 residues. Here the CDR3 DNA reads TGCAGCGTTGTGGCGGGACAGGGTAGTTTTGGCTACACCTTC. Translated, it gives CSVVAGQGSFGYTF.

J is TRBJ1-2 and V is TRBV6-1; 9 bases map to TRBD1. Germline loops: CDR1 MNHNS, CDR2 SASEGT. The CDR3 is 13 residues long. V was pared by 8 bases and J by 5 bases, with 6 bases of the junction left unmatched. The CDR3 coding sequence is TGTGCCAGCGACAGGACAGGGGAATATGGCTACACCTTC. Translated: CASDRTGEYGYTF.

The rearrangement uses TRBV5-1 and TRBJ2-1, with 13 nucleotides matching TRBD2. From germline, CDR1 is SGHRS and CDR2 YFSETQ. The CDR3 covers 20 residues. The ends lost 5 bases at V and 2 bases at J; junction bases unmatched: 16. CDR3 in DNA: TGCGCCAGCAGTTCAGGACAGGGACTGGGGACTAGCGGGGCCTACAATGAGCAGTTCTTC. Translation gives CASSSGQGLGTSGAYNEQFF.

In its sample, this clone was seen a few times. This chain uses TRBV28 with TRBJ1-2; D is unclear. Germline loops: CDR1 MDHEN, CDR2 SYDVKM. The CDR3 sequence is 12 residues long. V was shortened by 5 bases and J by 5 bases, with 9 bases between the two germline ends. Written as DNA, the CDR3 is TGTGCCAGCAGTCCTAGCATTTATGGCTACACCTTC. Protein: CASSPSIYGYTF.

The chain carries TRBV4-1 and TRBJ1-1, with D unresolved. The CDR3 extends over 12 amino acids. Germline-derived CDR1 and CDR2 are MGHRA and YSYEKL. Trimming took off 5 bases at V and 7 bases at J, with 11 bases between the two ends. CDR3 loop: CASSSISGEAFF. In nucleotides, the CDR3 is TGCGCCAGCAGCTCAATTTCAGGTGAAGCTTTCTTT.

The chain has TRBV10-2 and TRBJ2-1; 8 positions agree with TRBD2. CDR3 length equals 15 residues. With V trimmed by 3 bases and J by 6 bases, 7 bases remained unmatched. Germline loops: CDR1 WSHSY, CDR2 SAAADI. CDR3 sequence: CASSDSLAGVNEQFF. CDR3 nucleotide sequence: TGCGCCAGCAGTGACTCTCTAGCGGGTGTCAATGAGCAGTTCTTC.

V and J are TRBV6-5 and TRBJ2-2, with TRBD2 matching 9 bases. The V gene's germline CDR1 is MNHEY and CDR2 SVGAGI. The V gene end was trimmed by 1 base and the J gene end by 4 bases; junction bases not matched to a gene: 4. The CDR3 is made up of 16 amino acids. CDR3: CASSYFSGGGTGELFF. In DNA, the CDR3 is TGTGCCAGCAGTTACTTTAGCGGGGGAGGCACCGGGGAGCTGTTTTTT.

In its sample, this clone was seen once. The chain employs TRBV4-2 and TRBJ2-3, with 14 bases aligning to TRBD2. After removal of 1 base from V and 4 bases from J, the junction contained 1 base not matched to a gene. The CDR3 is made up of 16 amino acids. Per the germline V gene, CDR1 is LGHNA and CDR2 is YNFKEQ. In DNA, the CDR3 is TGTGCCAGCAGCCAAGTGACTAGCGGGAGGGCAGATACGCAGTATTTT. This codes for CASSQVTSGRADTQYF.

This clone turned up a few times. The chain carries TRBV12-5 and TRBJ1-1, with 8 bases identical to TRBD1. Germline values: CDR1 LGHNT, CDR2 FRNRAP. Trimming cost V 8 bases and J 5 bases; bases outside gene matches: 10. This CDR3 is built from 14 residues. Written as DNA, the CDR3 is TGTGCTAGTAAATCCCAGGGGGCGCTTACTGAAGCTTTCTTT. Translated, it gives CASKSQGALTEAFF.

The rearrangement uses TRBV5-1 and TRBJ2-3; TRBD2 matches at 14 bases. V lost 3 bases to trimming and J lost 1 base; unmatched junction nucleotides: 4. Per germline, CDR1 SGHRS and CDR2 YFSETQ. The CDR3 is made up of 17 amino acids. The CDR3 protein is CASSSRTSGGRTDTQYF. The CDR3 nucleotides are TGCGCCAGCAGCTCCCGGACTAGCGGGGGGCGCACAGATACGCAGTATTTT.

This clone has only a few counts. This sequence joins TRBV5-6 and TRBJ2-7, with 9 bases that match TRBD1. Germline V gives CDR1 SGHDT, CDR2 YYEEEE. J was trimmed by 12 bases and V by 4 bases; bases with no gene match: 14. The CDR3 runs 14 residues. In nucleotides, the CDR3 is TGTGCCAGCAGCACGCCGGGACAGGGAGTAATTTCGTACTTC. Residues: CASSTPGQGVISYF.

This sequence joins TRBV20-1 and TRBJ2-7; tentatively, D is TRBD2 (6 bases). The CDR3 totals 11 residues. From germline, CDR1 is DFQATT and CDR2 SNEGSKA (reference sequence). Here the CDR3 reads CLTGGDYEQYF. CDR3 DNA sequence: TGCCTGACGGGCGGGGACTACGAGCAGTACTTC.

The chain combines TRBV27 with TRBJ2-2, with D maybe TRBD2 (6 bases). Trimming stripped 4 bases from V and 5 bases from J, with 14 bases between. Germline V gives CDR1 MNHEY, CDR2 SMNVEV (reference sequence). The CDR3 sequence is 15 residues long. The CDR3 DNA follows: TGTGCCAGCAGTTCCACGGGACTGGGGACCGGGGAGCTGTTTTTT. Residues: CASSSTGLGTGELFF.